These 20 T cell receptor beta chains came from one sample sequenced in a study of response to subunit inactivated influenza vaccine listed by TCRdb under 2018. To prepare the library, RT-PCR was applied. TCRdb names Illumina HiSeq 2500 as the instrument used. TCRdb reanalyzed the raw reads on its own, using fastp at Q25 for trimming and MiXCR for clone calling, and kept in-frame beta chains. Each entry merges the rows of one CDR3 protein and shows their most common DNA and genes. Across this sample there are around 190,000 distinct CDR3 sequences, with approximately 14% seen only once. The ten largest account for about 28% of the sample. The sequencing here drew on CD8+ T cells sorted from PBMCs, taken less than 6 days after vaccination. The receptors stem from a man aged 45-60 years who received an inactivated influenza vaccine. Donor details come from another sample of the same person, matched by shared clones.

This clonotype was seen a handful of times. CDR3 nucleotide sequence: TGTGCCAGCAGCTTCCAGCTGGGACTGAAGAACACTGAAGCTTTCTTT. It encodes CASSFQLGLKNTEAFF. The chain recombines TRBV7-9 with TRBJ1-1; tentatively, D is TRBD1 (5 bases). V was pared by 3 bases and J by 1 base, with 15 bases between. The CDR3 runs 16 residues. The V gene's germline CDR1 is SEHNR and CDR2 FQNEAQ (reference sequence).

This chain connects TRBV6-1 to TRBJ2-1, with D unclear. Germline CDR1 is MNHNS and CDR2 is SASEGT. This CDR3 comprises 13 residues. V gave up 10 bases and J gave up 12 bases, with 22 bases separating them. The CDR3: CATSKSLPVPQFF. The CDR3 DNA reads as TGTGCCACCAGCAAGTCTTTGCCGGTGCCGCAGTTCTTC.

This clonotype was seen a handful of times. The genes are TRBV7-2 and TRBJ1-6, with D possibly being TRBD1 (6 bases). Trimming left V 2 bases short and J 5 bases short, with 10 bases between. CDR1 is SGHTA, CDR2 FQGNSA, per germline. The CDR3 covers 15 residues. In DNA form, the CDR3 reads TGTGCCAGCAGCTTAACCACAGGGAATAATTCACCCCTCCACTTT. Translating gives CASSLTTGNNSPLHF.

This clonotype was detected only a few times. The chain links TRBV29-1 to TRBJ2-7, with 12 bases that match TRBD2. The length of the CDR3 is 12 residues. CDR1 is SQVTM, CDR2 ANQGSEA, per germline. V lost 4 bases, J lost 6 bases, and 1 base stayed unmatched. The DNA of the CDR3 is TGCAGCGTTGTACTAGCGGGGGGCGAGCAGTACTTC. Amino acid sequence: CSVVLAGGEQYF.

This clonotype appeared a few times. The genes are TRBV12-3 or TRBV12-4 and TRBJ2-5; TRBD2 agrees at 10 bases. V shed 6 bases, J shed 4 bases, and the junction held 11 bases outside the gene matches. CDR3 length equals 16 residues. The CDR3 coding sequence is TGTGCCAGCAGAGCAGCGGGGGGGCTGAGTGGAGAGACCCAGTACTTC. Protein: CASRAAGGLSGETQYF.

CDR3: CASSQDRGRDEQFF. The CDR3 nucleotides read TGTGCCAGCAGCCAGGACAGGGGGCGGGATGAGCAGTTCTTC. This sequence joins TRBV7-6 and TRBJ2-1, with 11 bases lining up with TRBD1. CDR3 length equals 14 residues. V shed 5 bases, J shed 8 bases, and the junction held 5 bases outside the gene matches. Germline V lookup: CDR1 SGHVS, CDR2 FNYEAQ.

This sequence joins TRBV27 and TRBJ2-7, with TRBD2 as a possible D gene (5 bases). CDR3 size: 14 residues. CDR1 and CDR2 (germline): MNHEY, SMNVEV (reference sequence). Deletions cut 6 bases from V and 2 bases from J, with 14 bases between. In DNA form, the CDR3 reads TGTGCCAGCAGCCTCTCCGGGGTAGCCTACGAGCAGTACTTC. It yields the protein CASSLSGVAYEQYF.

This clonotype was seen a handful of times. The gene calls are TRBV14 and TRBJ2-5; possible D gene TRBD1, 5 bases. Trimming pared 1 base from V and 3 bases from J, leaving 9 bases between. The germline V gene has CDR1 SGHDN and CDR2 FVKESK. The CDR3 contains 14 residues. The CDR3 sequence: CASSQAPREETQYF. CDR3 DNA sequence: TGTGCCAGCAGCCAAGCCCCCAGGGAAGAGACCCAGTACTTC.

In its sample, this clonotype was seen many times. The chain combines TRBV7-2 with TRBJ2-5; D not certain. This CDR3 is built from 11 residues. Trimming pared 5 bases from V and 10 bases from J, leaving 11 bases between. Looked up from germline, CDR1 is SGHTA and CDR2 is FQGNSA. The CDR3 DNA reads as TGTGCCAGCAGCGGAAAGGTGGACCAGTACTTC. Amino acids: CASSGKVDQYF.

This clonotype was seen a handful of times. The chain uses TRBV12-3 or TRBV12-4 and TRBJ2-1; 11 bases align to TRBD2. The CDR3 length is 15 residues. V dropped 6 bases and J dropped 4; count of bases not matched to a gene: 5. The DNA of the CDR3 is TGTGCCAGCAGCGATAGCGGGGGGGTTTACAATGAGCAGTTCTTC. Encoded protein: CASSDSGGVYNEQFF.

This clonotype was seen more than once but under ten times. The chain carries TRBV6-5 and TRBJ2-5; TRBD1 might be the D (6 bases). The ends were cut back, 0 bases at V and 4 bases at J, with 12 bases in the middle. The CDR3 totals 15 residues. CDR1 and CDR2 (germline): MNHEY, SVGAGI. In nucleotides, the CDR3 is TGTGCCAGCAGTTACTCGCCAGGGGTTTTAGAGACCCAGTACTTC. Amino acids: CASSYSPGVLETQYF.

This chain links TRBV5-5 with TRBJ1-4; D gene ambiguous. V lost 4 bases and J lost 2, with 12 bases in between. The CDR3 sequence is 15 residues long. CDR1 is SGHKS, CDR2 YYEKEE, per germline (reference sequence). In DNA, the CDR3 is TGTGCCAGCAGCCCGGTTCTGGGGACTAATGAAAAACTGTTTTTT. Protein: CASSPVLGTNEKLFF.

This clonotype turned up a few times. The chain uses TRBV5-6 and TRBJ1-5; the D gene is possibly TRBD1 (5 bases). CDR3 length: 15 amino acids. Germline CDR1 SGHDT, CDR2 YYEEEE. The ends were cut back, 5 bases at V and 4 bases at J, with 16 bases in the middle. CDR3 nucleotides: TGTGCCAGCAGTTTGTTTAGGGGCCTAAATCAGCCCCAGCATTTT. It yields the protein CASSLFRGLNQPQHF.

In this sample, this clonotype turned up a few times. This rearrangement joins TRBV4-3 to TRBJ2-1, with D possibly being TRBD1 (5 bases). The CDR3 consists of 15 residues. Germline CDR1 LGHNA, CDR2 YSLEER. Trimming took off 3 bases at V and 2 bases at J, with 11 bases between the two ends. As DNA, the CDR3 is TGCGCCAGCAGCCAGACGGAAGGGGCCTACAATGAGCAGTTCTTC. Its translation: CASSQTEGAYNEQFF.

The rearrangement uses TRBV11-2 and TRBJ2-3; D remains ambiguous. The V end lost 3 bases, the J end lost 0 bases, and 13 bases lay between the germline ends. CDR3 length: 16 residues. Germline CDR1 is SGHAT and CDR2 is FQNNGV. Here the CDR3 DNA reads TGTGCCAGCAGCTTTCCGACGGACCGTAGCACAGATACGCAGTATTTT. It translates to CASSFPTDRSTDTQYF.

The V gene is TRBV4-1, the J gene TRBJ2-1, with 10 bases that match TRBD2. The J segment lost 2 bases and the V segment lost 6 bases, leaving 7 bases of the junction unmatched. Germline CDR1 and CDR2: MGHRA and YSYEKL. There are 16 residues in the CDR3. CDR3 nucleotide sequence: TGCGCCAGCAGATCCGATAGCGGGGGGACCTACAATGAGCAGTTCTTC. Its translation: CASRSDSGGTYNEQFF.

This clonotype has at least ten counts. This chain joins TRBV12-3 or TRBV12-4 and TRBJ2-5, with D possibly TRBD1 on 5 matching bases. Trimming cost V 4 bases and J 4 bases, with 13 bases left between them. The CDR3 length is 14 residues. CDR3 protein: CASSSTTQGETQYF. Written as DNA, the CDR3 is TGTGCCAGCAGTTCCACAACCCAGGGAGAGACCCAGTACTTC.

The chain recombines TRBV21-1 with TRBJ2-2; TRBD2 is the table's D call and was not checked against the DNA. TRBV21-1 is a pseudogene segment. The CDR3 is 16 amino acids. In DNA form, the CDR3 reads TGTGCCAGCAGCAAACTCGCGGGGACGAACACCGGGGAGCTGTTTTTT. This gives the protein CASSKLAGTNTGELFF.

This clonotype was found a few times. The chain couples TRBV7-9 to TRBJ2-1; D not certain. This CDR3 is built from 15 residues. The V gene's germline CDR1 is SEHNR and CDR2 FQNEAQ (reference sequence). V dropped 5 bases and J dropped 3 bases, with 14 bases sitting between them. The CDR3: CASSLVGPSYNEQFF. The CDR3 DNA follows: TGTGCCAGCAGCCTAGTAGGCCCGAGCTACAATGAGCAGTTCTTC.

This clonotype was detected a few times. The chain combines TRBV4-3 with TRBJ2-7, with D possibly called TRBD1 or TRBD2 (7 bases each). V was cut by 0 bases and J by 3 bases, with 18 bases left in between. The germline CDR1 and CDR2 sequences are LGHNA and YSLEER. The CDR3 is made up of 17 amino acids. CDR3 DNA sequence: TGCGCCAGCAGCCAAGATTCAGGGGGGGGATCCGTCTACGAGCAGTACTTC. This translates into CASSQDSGGGSVYEQYF.